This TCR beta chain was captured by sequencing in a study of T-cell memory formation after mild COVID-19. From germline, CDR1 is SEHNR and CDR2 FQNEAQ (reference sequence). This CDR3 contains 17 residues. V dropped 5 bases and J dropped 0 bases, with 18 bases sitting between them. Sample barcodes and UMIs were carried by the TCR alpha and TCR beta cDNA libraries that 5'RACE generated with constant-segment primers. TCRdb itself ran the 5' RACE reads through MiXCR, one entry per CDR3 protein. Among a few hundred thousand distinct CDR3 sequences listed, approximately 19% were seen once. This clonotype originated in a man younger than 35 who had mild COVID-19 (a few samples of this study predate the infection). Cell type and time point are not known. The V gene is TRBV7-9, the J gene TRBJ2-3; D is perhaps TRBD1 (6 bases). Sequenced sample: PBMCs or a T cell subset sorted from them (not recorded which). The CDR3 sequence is CASSLGGRTVSTDTQYF. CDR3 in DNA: TGTGCCAGCAGCCTAGGGGGTCGGACAGTGAGCACAGATACGCAGTATTTT.